Following are 27 T cell receptor beta chains from one sample sequenced in a study of CD8+CD57+ T cells in acquired aplastic anemia. TCR beta VDJ combinations and CDR3 sequences were profiled from genomic DNA. TCRdb passed the reads through MiXCR, listing each CDR3 protein once. The table lists 130,000 or so distinct CDR3 sequences, almost 40% of them singletons. Sequencing was done on patients that had shown CD8+CD57+ cell expansion by flow cytometry. The sequenced sample consisted of sorted CD4+, CD8+, or CD8+CD57+ T cells (not recorded which) from PBMCs. Every receptor here comes from a human donor with aplastic anemia.

Remarks on this clonotype: The junction departs from germline at one end; a sequencing error may be responsible. This chain connects TRBV24-1 to TRBJ2-1; 7 bases are a match to TRBD1. There are 15 residues in the CDR3. Looked up from germline, CDR1 is KGHDR and CDR2 is SFDVKD. CDR3 DNA sequence: TGTGCCACCAGTGAGACCGGGACAGACGACAGTGAGCAGCTCTTC. It codes for CATSETGTDDSEQLF.

With regard to this clonotype: The junction shows a germline mismatch at one end, possibly a read error. The chain combines TRBV3-1 with TRBJ2-7; D is undetermined. The germline V gene has CDR1 LGHDT and CDR2 YNNKEL (reference sequence). The CDR3 is 14 amino acids. The CDR3, as DNA: TGTCCCAGCAGCCAAGCTGGGGATTCCTACGAGCAGTACTTC. Translation: CPSSQAGDSYEQYF.

This clonotype was counted at least ten times. The chain couples TRBV20-1 to TRBJ2-3; D is possibly TRBD1 (7 bases). CDR3 length equals 13 residues. With 6 bases removed from V and 6 bases from J, the gap between germline ends came to 16 bases. Germline V gene lookup returns CDR1 DFQATT and CDR2 SNEGSKA (reference sequence). CDR3 in DNA: TGCAGTGCCGAGAAGGGGGCGGGGGATACGCAGTATTTT. Its protein is CSAEKGAGDTQYF.

This clonotype has only a few counts. With a much larger clone just one base away, this may be a read error. This chain connects TRBV4-1 to TRBJ1-2; the D is unclear. The CDR3 totals 15 residues. Germline CDR1 is MGHRA and CDR2 is YSYEKL. In DNA form, the CDR3 reads TGCGCCCGCAGCCAAGTGGGCTACTCGAGTTATGGCTACACCTTC. Protein sequence: CARSQVGYSSYGYTF.

A note on this clonotype: A read error may account for a junction end that differs from germline. This CDR3 reads CARSGPRGEAFF. CDR3 bases: TGCGCCCGCAGCGGGCCCCGGGGTGAAGCTTTCTTT. This chain connects TRBV7-8 to TRBJ1-1; unclear D gene. Germline V gene lookup returns CDR1 SGHVS and CDR2 FQNEAQ. The CDR3 covers 12 residues.

This clonotype appeared a few times. The CDR3 region has the DNA TGCAGTGCTAGAGATGGTGCAACTAGCGGGGGGGCCTACAATGAGCAGTTCTTC. It is translated as CSARDGATSGGAYNEQFF. V is TRBV20-1 and J is TRBJ2-1; TRBD2 matches at 13 bases. The V segment lost 0 bases and the J segment 2 bases; nucleotides outside the gene matches: 7. This CDR3 is built from 18 residues. Germline CDR1 reads DFQATT; CDR2 reads SNEGSKA (reference sequence).

This clonotype was counted many times. The chain combines TRBV10-1 with TRBJ1-2, with TRBD1 identical over 9 bases. V shed 0 bases and J 4 bases; nucleotides not matched to a gene: 9. This CDR3 spans 17 amino acids. Germline assignment: CDR1 WNHNN and CDR2 SYGVQD (reference sequence). DNA for the CDR3: TGCGCCAGCAGTGAGTCCCGGACAGGGGACGTGCGCTATGGCTACACCTTC. Protein: CASSESRTGDVRYGYTF.

Details on this clonotype: A much larger clone is a single base away; this may be a read error. The V gene is TRBV5-4, the J gene TRBJ1-2; possible D gene TRBD1, 6 bases. The CDR3 consists of 14 residues. The germline gives CDR1 SGHNT, CDR2 YYREEE (reference sequence). CDR3 sequence: CASSLQGANYGYAF. The CDR3 DNA follows: TGTGCCAGCAGCTTACAGGGAGCTAACTATGGCTACGCCTTC.

This clonotype was detected a few times. The rearrangement uses TRBV4-2 and TRBJ2-7, with D maybe TRBD2 (5 bases). This CDR3 contains 17 residues. V dropped 5 bases and J dropped 3 bases, with 23 bases sitting between them. Germline CDR1 LGHNA, CDR2 YNFKEQ. CDR3 region: CASSTNTVGRLNYEQYF. In DNA form, the CDR3 reads TGTGCCAGCAGCACCAACACCGTTGGGAGACTAAACTACGAGCAGTACTTC.

This clonotype was observed many times. The chain links TRBV25-1 to TRBJ1-1; D uncertain. The CDR3 is made up of 13 amino acids. The V end lost 3 bases, the J end lost 5 bases, and 10 bases lay between the germline ends. The germline CDR1 and CDR2 sequences are MGHDK and SYGVNS. CDR3 in amino acids: CASSDRLGTEAFF. The DNA of the CDR3 is TGTGCCAGCAGTGACCGCTTGGGTACTGAAGCTTTCTTT.

This clonotype was recorded at least ten times. The rearrangement uses TRBV6-1 and TRBJ2-7; D could derive from TRBD1 or TRBD2 (5 bases each). In germline, CDR1 is MNHNS, CDR2 SASEGT. Trimming shortened V by 6 bases and J by 3 bases, and 15 bases separated the two germline ends. The CDR3 contains 14 residues. The CDR3 DNA reads as TGTGCCAGCAGGGCGTGGGACGGCAGCTACGAGCAGTACGTC. This encodes CASRAWDGSYEQYV.

The CDR3 reads CATSRGDRADYGYTF. In nucleotides, the CDR3 is TGTGCCACCAGCAGAGGGGACAGGGCTGACTATGGCTACACCTTC. This chain joins TRBV15 and TRBJ1-2, with 9 positions matching TRBD1. The CDR3 runs to 15 residues. The germline CDR1 and CDR2 sequences are LNHNV and YYDKDF (reference sequence). V lost 1 base, J lost 3 bases, and 3 bases stayed unmatched.

This clonotype was detected many times. The chain has TRBV19 and TRBJ2-3; no reliable D call. The CDR3 has 14 amino acids. V was pared by 3 bases and J by 4 bases, with 11 bases between. In germline, CDR1 is LNHDA, CDR2 SQIVND (reference sequence). The CDR3, as DNA: TGTGCCAGTAGTATGACCATCTTGTCAGATACGCAGTATTTT. Translated, it gives CASSMTILSDTQYF.

The rearrangement uses TRBV5-1 and TRBJ1-4; perhaps TRBD1 as D (5 bases). The CDR3 sequence is 16 residues long. V was clipped by 4 bases and J by 4 bases, with 17 bases between them. The germline V gene encodes CDR1 SGHRS and CDR2 YFSETQ. CDR3 sequence reads: CASSIAPGRCNEKLFF. In nucleotides, the CDR3 is TGCGCCAGCAGCATCGCCCCGGGACGGTGTAATGAAAAACTGTTTTTT.

The chain links TRBV9 to TRBJ1-6; D gene ambiguous. CDR3 length: 16 residues. Trimming took 3 bases from V and 0 from J, leaving 10 bases between them. Per the germline V gene, CDR1 is SGDLS and CDR2 is YYNGEE. This chain's CDR3 is CASSAPAGSYNSPLHF. CDR3 DNA: TGTGCCAGCAGCGCCCCGGCTGGCTCCTATAATTCACCCCTCCACTTT.

The V call is TRBV19, the J call TRBJ2-7, with TRBD1 matching over 9 bases. Trimming cost V 5 bases and J 7 bases; bases outside gene matches: 9. In germline, CDR1 is LNHDA, CDR2 SQIVND (reference sequence). The length of the CDR3 is 14 residues. This chain's CDR3 is CASSVGTGLGEQYF. CDR3 nucleotide sequence: TGTGCCAGTAGTGTCGGGACAGGGCTGGGTGAGCAGTACTTC.

Comments on this clonotype: This may stem from a read error, because a much larger clone lies one nucleotide away. The chain combines TRBV6-1 with TRBJ1-5; D is unresolved. The CDR3 is 14 amino acids. Germline V gene sequence: CDR1 MNHNS, CDR2 SASEGT. CDR3 loop: CASSEENRNQLQHF. In nucleotides, the CDR3 is TGTGCCAGCAGTGAAGAAAACCGGAATCAGCTCCAGCATTTT.

In its sample, this clonotype was seen a few times. J is TRBJ1-1 and V is TRBV7-9; D is ambiguous. Looked up from germline, CDR1 is SEHNR and CDR2 is FQNEAQ (reference sequence). Between the trimmed V and J ends, which lost 1 base and 0 bases, there was a span of 15 bases. This CDR3 is 17 amino acids long. CDR3 DNA sequence: TGTGCCAGCAGCTTAGACGGGAAGCTACATATGAACACTGAAGCTTTCTTT. Protein: CASSLDGKLHMNTEAFF.

J is TRBJ1-2 and V is TRBV2; 9 positions match TRBD1. The germline CDR1 and CDR2 sequences are SNHLY and FYNNEI. With V trimmed by 7 bases and J by 3 bases, 9 bases remained unmatched. The CDR3 has 15 residues. The CDR3 region is CASIMGQGRDYGYTF. The CDR3 region has the DNA TGTGCCAGCATTATGGGACAGGGTAGGGACTATGGCTACACCTTC. Variable domain in full (rest from reference TRBV2 and TRBJ1-2): EPEVTQTPSHQVTQMGQEVILRCVPISNHLYFYWYRQILGQKVEFLVSFYNNEISEKSEIFDDQFSVERPDGSNFTLKIRSTKLEDSAMYFCASIMGQGRDYGYTFGSGTRLTVV.

As for this clonotype: This may be a read error, as it is one base from a much larger clone. V and J are TRBV20-1 and TRBJ2-3; the match to TRBD2 covers 10 bases. J was trimmed by 4 bases and V by 5 bases; bases with no gene match: 9. From germline, CDR1 is DFQATT and CDR2 SNEGSKA (reference sequence). The CDR3 is 15 amino acids. CDR3 loop: CSAQPGTSAADTQYF. In DNA form, the CDR3 reads TGCAGTGCTCAACCCGGGACTAGCGCTGCAGATACGCAGTATTTT.

In its sample, this clonotype was seen many times. V gene TRBV5-1 combines with J gene TRBJ1-1, with D uncertain. This CDR3 spans 13 amino acids. In germline, CDR1 is SGHRS, CDR2 YFSETQ. V shed 1 base and J shed 0 bases, with 4 bases lying between them. In DNA, the CDR3 is TGCGCCAGCAGCTTGTGGCTGAACACTGAAGCTTTCTTT. Protein product: CASSLWLNTEAFF.

There are many counts of this clonotype. The V gene is TRBV6-1, the J gene TRBJ2-3; no definite D call. The CDR3 runs to 14 residues. Between the trimmed V and J ends, which lost 5 bases and 4 bases, there was a span of 13 bases. CDR1 MNHNS and CDR2 SASEGT come from the germline V gene. CDR3 in amino acids: CASSRLGSADTQYF. CDR3 sequence (DNA): TGTGCCAGCAGTCGCCTAGGTTCCGCAGATACGCAGTATTTT.

The chain has TRBV15 and TRBJ2-1; tentatively, D is TRBD1 (6 bases). Germline values: CDR1 LNHNV, CDR2 YYDKDF (reference sequence). The V and J ends lost 3 bases and 5 bases respectively, with 17 bases between them. The length of the CDR3 is 16 residues. CDR3 in amino acids: CATSSLGQGINNEQFF. DNA for the CDR3: TGTGCCACCAGCAGCTTGGGGCAGGGGATAAACAATGAGCAGTTCTTC.

The chain recombines TRBV29-1 with TRBJ1-2; 8 bases line up with TRBD1. The junction had 5 bases not matched to a gene; V was cut back by 1 base and J by 4 bases. Looked up from germline, CDR1 is SQVTM and CDR2 is ANQGSEA. The CDR3 sequence is 14 residues long. In DNA, the CDR3 is TGCAGCGTTGAAGTAGCTGACAGGGGCTATGGCTACACCTTC. It yields the protein CSVEVADRGYGYTF.

This clonotype was seen more than once but under ten times. V is TRBV6-1 and J is TRBJ1-1; 10 bases are a match to TRBD1. This CDR3 spans 15 amino acids. After removal of 5 bases from V and 5 bases from J, the junction contained 8 bases not matched to a gene. From germline, CDR1 is MNHNS and CDR2 SASEGT. This CDR3 reads CASSLTGTGVTEAFF. The CDR3 bases are TGTGCCAGCAGTCTAACCGGGACAGGGGTGACTGAAGCTTTCTTT.

This clonotype appeared a few times. The chain carries TRBV6-1 and TRBJ1-5, with TRBD1 identical over 12 bases. The CDR3 loop spans 17 amino acids. Germline-derived CDR1 and CDR2 are MNHNS and SASEGT. V lost 7 bases, J lost 7 bases, and 14 bases stayed unmatched. The CDR3 coding sequence is TGTGCCAGCACCGACTCCGGGACAGGGGGCATCAAGCAGCCCCAGCATTTT. Translating gives CASTDSGTGGIKQPQHF.

This clonotype was observed once. The rearrangement links TRBV29-1 to TRBJ2-7, with unresolved D. Trimming took off 3 bases at V and 0 bases at J, with 9 bases between the two ends. The germline CDR1 and CDR2 sequences are SQVTM and ANQGSEA. This CDR3 comprises 13 residues. Written as DNA, the CDR3 is TGCAGCGTTGAGGGCGTGAGCTCCTACGAGCAGTACTTC. Translated: CSVEGVSSYEQYF.